A single sample gave rise to the 3 T cell receptor beta chains below, sequenced in a study of shared clonotypes between healthy human individuals. TCRdb's table, derived via immunoSEQ multiplex PCR, lists solely in-frame clones and lacks some. The sample shows 470,000 or so clones, more than 65% of them seen only once. The sample was PBMCs. The source is a woman in her thirties or forties in good health. Some clones in this sample may be carry-over from other donors' samples.

There are a few counts of this clone. A clone one base away is much larger, so this may be a read error. The CDR3 DNA is TGTGCCAGCAGCACACGGACGGCGCGGAACACCGGGGAGCTGTTTTTT. Its protein product is CASSTRTARNTGELFF. The chain recombines TRBV7-8 with TRBJ2-2; D not resolved. The CDR3 loop spans 16 amino acids. Germline CDR1 SGHVS, CDR2 FQNEAQ. The germline V and J ends were trimmed by 5 bases and 1 base, with 14 bases remaining between them.

The chain uses TRBV29-1 and TRBJ2-2; D not resolved. The germline V gene encodes CDR1 SQVTM and CDR2 ANQGSEA. The CDR3 loop spans 12 amino acids. V was clipped by 6 bases and J by 6 bases, with 11 bases between them. CDR3 residues: CSVGRVAGELFF. DNA of the CDR3: TGCAGCGTGGGTCGGGTCGCCGGGGAGCTGTTTTTT.

The rearrangement uses TRBV19 and TRBJ2-6; 7 nucleotides align to TRBD2. The CDR3 has 17 amino acids. Trimming removed 7 bases from V and 4 bases from J; junction bases left unmatched: 13. Germline assignment: CDR1 LNHDA and CDR2 SQIVND (reference sequence). CDR3 nucleotide sequence: TGTGCCAGTATTTCTGCGACGGGGAGGGCCGGGGCCAACGTCCTGACTTTC. It is translated as CASISATGRAGANVLTF. The full variable domain, rest sourced from reference TRBV19 and TRBJ2-6, is DGGITQSPKYLFRKEGQNVTLSCEQNLNHDAMYWYRQDPGQGLRLIYYSQIVNDFQKGDIAEGYSVSREKKESFPLTVTSAQKNPTAFYLCASISATGRAGANVLTFGAGSRLTVL.